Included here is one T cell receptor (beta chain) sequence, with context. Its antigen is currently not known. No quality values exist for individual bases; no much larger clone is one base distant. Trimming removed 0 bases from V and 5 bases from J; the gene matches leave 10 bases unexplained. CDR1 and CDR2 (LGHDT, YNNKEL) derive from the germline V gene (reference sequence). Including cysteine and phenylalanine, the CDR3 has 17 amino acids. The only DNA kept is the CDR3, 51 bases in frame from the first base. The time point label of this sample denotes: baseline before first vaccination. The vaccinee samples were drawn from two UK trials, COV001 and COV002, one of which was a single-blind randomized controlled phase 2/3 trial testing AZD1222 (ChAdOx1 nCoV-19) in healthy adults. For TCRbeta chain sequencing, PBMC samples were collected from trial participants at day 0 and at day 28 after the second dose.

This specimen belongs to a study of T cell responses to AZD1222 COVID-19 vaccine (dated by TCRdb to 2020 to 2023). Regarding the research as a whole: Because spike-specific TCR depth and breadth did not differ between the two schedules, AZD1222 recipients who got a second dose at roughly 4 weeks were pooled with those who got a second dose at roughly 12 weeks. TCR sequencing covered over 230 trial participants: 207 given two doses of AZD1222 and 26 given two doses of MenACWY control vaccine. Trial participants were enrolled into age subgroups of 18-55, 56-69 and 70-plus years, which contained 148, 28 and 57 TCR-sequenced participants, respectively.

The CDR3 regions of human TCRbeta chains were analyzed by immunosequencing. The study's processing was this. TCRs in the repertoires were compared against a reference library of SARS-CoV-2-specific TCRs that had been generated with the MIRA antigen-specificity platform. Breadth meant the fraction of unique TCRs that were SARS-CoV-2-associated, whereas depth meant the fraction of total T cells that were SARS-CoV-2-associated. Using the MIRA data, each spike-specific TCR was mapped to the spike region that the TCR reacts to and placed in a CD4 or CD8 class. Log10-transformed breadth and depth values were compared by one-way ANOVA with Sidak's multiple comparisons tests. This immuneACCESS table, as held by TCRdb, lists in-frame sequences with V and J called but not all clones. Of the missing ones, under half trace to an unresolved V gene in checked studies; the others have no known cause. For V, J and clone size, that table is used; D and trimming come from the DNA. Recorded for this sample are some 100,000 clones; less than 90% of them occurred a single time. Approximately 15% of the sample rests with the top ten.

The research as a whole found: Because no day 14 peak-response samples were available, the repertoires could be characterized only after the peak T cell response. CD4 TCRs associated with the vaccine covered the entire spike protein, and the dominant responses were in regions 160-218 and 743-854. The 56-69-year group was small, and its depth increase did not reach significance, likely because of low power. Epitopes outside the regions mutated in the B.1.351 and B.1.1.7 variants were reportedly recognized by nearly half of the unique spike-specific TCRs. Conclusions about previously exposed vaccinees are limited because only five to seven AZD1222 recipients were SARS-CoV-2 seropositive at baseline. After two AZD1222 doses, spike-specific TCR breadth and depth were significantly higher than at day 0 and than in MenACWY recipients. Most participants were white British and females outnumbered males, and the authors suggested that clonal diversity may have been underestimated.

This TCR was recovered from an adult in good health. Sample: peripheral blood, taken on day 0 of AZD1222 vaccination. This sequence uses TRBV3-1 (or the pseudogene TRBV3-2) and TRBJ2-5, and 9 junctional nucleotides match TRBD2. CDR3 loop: CASSQDLGGRARETQYF. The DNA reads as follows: TGTGCCAGCAGCCAAGATCTAGGCGGGAGGGCGAGGGAGACCCAGTACTTC.